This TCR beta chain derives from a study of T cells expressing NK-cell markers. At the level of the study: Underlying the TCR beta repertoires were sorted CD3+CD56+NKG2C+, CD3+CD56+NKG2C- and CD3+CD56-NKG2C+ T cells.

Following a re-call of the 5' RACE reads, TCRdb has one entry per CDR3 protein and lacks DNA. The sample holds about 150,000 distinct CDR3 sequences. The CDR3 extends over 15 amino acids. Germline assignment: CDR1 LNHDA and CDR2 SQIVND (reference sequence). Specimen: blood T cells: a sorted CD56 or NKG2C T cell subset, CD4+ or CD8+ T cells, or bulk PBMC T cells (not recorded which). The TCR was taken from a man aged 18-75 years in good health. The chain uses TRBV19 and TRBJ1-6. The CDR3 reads CASSPYDLSYSPLHF.